These T cell receptor beta chains were read from a single sample in a study of blood T cell repertoires in COVID-19. Profiled with immunoSEQ multiplex PCR; TCRdb holds only in-frame clones, not every one. This sample carries 290,000 or so clones, approximately 91% of them seen once, and the ten largest clones take 2% to 2.5%. The sequencing input was peripheral blood. The receptors here all came from a woman aged 25 to 39 with COVID-19, enrolled during active disease. Both conserved end residues are part of each CDR3. D genes are given only for firm matches. The size entry is marked missing in some rows and otherwise reads once, few, many or a size class.

abundance | j_gene | d_gene | v_gene | CDR3aa | CDR3nt
- | TRBJ2-1 | - | TRBV3-1/TRBV3-2 | CASSQDMGREQFF | TGTGCCAGCAGCCAAGATATGGGCAGGGAGCAGTTCTTC
- | TRBJ1-2 | TRBD1 | TRBV19 | CASRRRDRGSGYTF | TGTGCCAGTAGACGCCGGGACAGGGGTAGCGGCTACACCTTC
once | TRBJ1-2 | - | TRBV4-1 | CASSQDPGRDYGYTF | TGCGCCAGCAGCCAAGATCCAGGGAGGGACTATGGCTACACCTTC
- | TRBJ1-3 | - | TRBV18 | CASSPGTNSGNTIYF | TGTGCCAGCTCACCCGGGACTAACTCTGGAAACACCATATATTTT
- | TRBJ2-7 | - | TRBV10-3 | CAIRGDSYEQYF | TGTGCCATCAGAGGGGATAGTTACGAGCAGTACTTC
- | TRBJ2-5 | - | TRBV10-3 | CAISESKGRGGIGETQYF | TGTGCCATCAGTGAGTCGAAAGGCAGAGGAGGGATTGGAGAGACCCAGTACTTC
- | TRBJ1-1 | TRBD1 | TRBV3-1/TRBV3-2 | CASSQPGQPNTEAFF | TGTGCCAGCAGCCAACCGGGACAGCCGAACACTGAAGCTTTCTTT
once | TRBJ1-4 | - | TRBV5-1 | CASSLGQDQKLFF | TGCGCCAGCAGCTTGGGACAGGATCAAAAACTGTTTTTT
- | TRBJ1-5 | - | TRBV18 | CASSYAGDSNQPQHF | TGTGCCAGCTCATATGCGGGAGATAGCAATCAGCCCCAGCATTTT
- | TRBJ1-2 | - | TRBV27 | CASSPYLGNGYTF | TGTGCCAGCAGTCCCTACCTGGGCAATGGCTACACCTTC
- | TRBJ2-2 | TRBD2 | TRBV27 | CASSLGLAGGGTGELFF | TGTGCCAGCAGTTTAGGGCTAGCGGGAGGCGGCACCGGGGAGCTGTTTTTT
- | TRBJ1-5 | TRBD1 | TRBV7-9 | CASRPITGGGQPQHF | TGTGCCAGCAGGCCAATTACAGGGGGCGGGCAGCCCCAGCATTTT
- | TRBJ1-4 | TRBD1 | TRBV9 | CASASGDRGANEKLFF | TGTGCCAGCGCCAGTGGAGACAGGGGCGCTAATGAAAAACTGTTTTTT
- | TRBJ1-1 | - | TRBV7-7 | CASSPFSGSEAFF | TGTGCCAGCAGTCCTTTTTCAGGGTCTGAAGCTTTCTTT
- | TRBJ2-3 | TRBD1 | TRBV24-1 | CATSDSETGGHTDTQYF | TGTGCCACCAGTGACTCCGAGACAGGGGGACACACAGATACGCAGTATTTT
- | TRBJ2-1 | TRBD2 | TRBV27 | CASSSGTSGIGQFF | TGTGCCAGCAGCAGCGGGACTAGCGGGATAGGGCAGTTCTTC
- | TRBJ1-1 | - | TRBV19 | CASSIGGELNTEAFF | TGTGCCAGTAGTATAGGTGGGGAGCTGAACACTGAAGCTTTCTTT
- | TRBJ2-1 | - | TRBV28 | CIARGPHNEQFF | TGTATCGCAAGAGGGCCCCACAATGAGCAGTTCTTC
- | TRBJ2-1 | TRBD1 | TRBV6-6 | CASSADRSHEQFF | TGTGCCAGCAGTGCGGACAGGAGCCATGAGCAGTTCTTC
- | TRBJ1-1 | - | TRBV10-3 | CAISESAGMGTEAFF | TGTGCCATCAGTGAGTCCGCCGGGATGGGCACTGAAGCTTTCTTT
- | TRBJ2-7 | - | TRBV30 | CAAGQGHYEQYF | TGTGCCGCTGGTCAGGGACACTACGAGCAGTACTTC
- | TRBJ2-3 | TRBD2 | TRBV30 | CAWSLGSSGSSDTQYF | TGTGCCTGGAGTTTGGGGTCTAGCGGGAGCTCAGATACGCAGTATTTT
once | TRBJ1-1 | - | TRBV5-8 | CASSILKSSYSNTEAFF | TGTGCCAGCAGCATACTAAAAAGTTCATATTCGAACACTGAAGCTTTCTTT
- | TRBJ1-2 | TRBD1 | TRBV6-5 | CASSYRPGTGTEF | TGTGCCAGCAGTTACAGGCCCGGAACAGGGACAGAATTC
- | TRBJ2-2 | TRBD2 | TRBV7-7 | CASSPRGLAGTGELFF | TGTGCCAGCAGCCCGCGGGGACTAGCGGGCACCGGGGAGCTGTTTTTT
- | TRBJ2-7 | - | TRBV6-5 | CASSPREGAYEQYF | TGTGCCAGCAGCCCCAGGGAAGGAGCCTACGAGCAGTACTTC
- | TRBJ1-6 | - | TRBV5-6 | CASSSGQFFYNSPLHF | TGTGCCAGCAGCTCCGGACAGTTCTTCTATAATTCACCCCTCCACTTT
- | TRBJ1-4 | TRBD1 | TRBV5-1 | CASRTSGQGEKLFF | TGCGCCAGCAGGACCTCGGGACAGGGGGAAAAACTGTTTTTT
- | TRBJ2-7 | TRBD2 | TRBV27 | CASALAGLLYEQYF | TGTGCCAGCGCCTTAGCGGGATTACTCTACGAGCAGTACTTC
once | TRBJ2-2 | TRBD2 | TRBV5-4 | CASSLDSGRARAGELFF | TGTGCCAGCAGCTTGGATAGCGGGAGGGCCAGGGCCGGGGAGCTGTTTTTT
- | TRBJ1-2 | - | TRBV2 | CASSATGSNYGYTF | TGTGCCAGCAGTGCTACAGGTTCTAACTATGGCTACACCTTC
once | TRBJ2-3 | - | TRBV5-1 | CASSLVSSSDTQYF | TGCGCCAGCAGCTTGGTTTCTAGCTCGGATACGCAGTATTTT
- | TRBJ1-5 | TRBD1 | TRBV5-6 | CASSLGTGGLQPQHF | TGTGCCAGCAGCTTAGGGACAGGGGGCCTTCAGCCCCAGCATTTT
- | TRBJ2-7 | - | TRBV4-2 | CASSQDRRAYEQYF | TGTGCCAGCAGCCAAGACCGGAGGGCCTACGAGCAGTACTTC
- | TRBJ2-1 | TRBD1 | TRBV5-1 | CASSVGQGTISYNEQFF | TGCGCCAGCAGCGTGGGACAGGGGACGATCTCCTACAATGAGCAGTTCTTC
- | TRBJ1-2 | - | TRBV7-9 | CASSLDLGANYGYTF | TGTGCCAGCAGCTTAGATTTAGGGGCTAACTATGGCTACACCTTC
once | TRBJ2-5 | TRBD1 | TRBV5-4 | CASSSNPGTGQSQETQYF | TGTGCCAGCAGCTCCAACCCTGGGACAGGGCAGTCCCAAGAGACCCAGTACTTC
once | TRBJ2-2 | TRBD1 | TRBV5-1 | CASSWDRVPNTGELFF | TGCGCCAGCAGCTGGGACAGGGTCCCCAACACCGGGGAGCTGTTTTTT
- | TRBJ1-3 | - | TRBV3-1/TRBV3-2 | CASSQVGDTIYF | TGTGCCAGCAGCCAAGTAGGGGACACCATATATTTT
- | TRBJ2-7 | - | TRBV10-3 | CAISESIGLAGQSYEQYF | TGTGCCATCAGTGAGTCGATCGGGCTGGCGGGGCAGTCCTACGAGCAGTACTTC
few | TRBJ2-1 | TRBD2 | TRBV5-5 | CASSFIGTSGIGSLQFF | TGTGCCAGCAGCTTCATAGGGACTAGCGGGATTGGTTCGCTGCAGTTCTTC
- | TRBJ2-1 | - | TRBV13 | CASSHGAHEQFF | TGTGCCAGCAGTCATGGGGCTCATGAGCAGTTCTTC
- | TRBJ2-3 | TRBD1 | TRBV11-3 | CASSSGWTGPSTDTQYF | TGTGCCAGCAGTTCCGGATGGACAGGCCCTAGCACAGATACGCAGTATTTT
- | TRBJ2-1 | TRBD2 | TRBV5-4 | CASSLLTSGRTAEQFF | TGTGCCAGCAGCTTGTTAACTAGCGGGAGGACTGCTGAGCAGTTCTTC
- | TRBJ1-1 | TRBD1 | TRBV11-1 | CASSFAGGGANTEAFF | TGTGCCAGCAGCTTTGCTGGAGGGGGCGCGAACACTGAAGCTTTCTTT
- | TRBJ2-5 | - | TRBV11-2 | CASSVKETQYF | TGTGCCAGCAGCGTCAAAGAGACCCAGTACTTC
- | TRBJ2-6 | - | TRBV24-1 | CAFPQRAGANVLTF | TGTGCCTTCCCCCAGCGGGCTGGGGCCAACGTCCTGACTTTC
- | TRBJ2-7 | TRBD2 | TRBV6-5 | CASSRSLAGSYEQYF | TGTGCCAGCAGTCGCAGCCTAGCGGGGTCCTACGAGCAGTACTTC
- | TRBJ1-3 | - | TRBV27 | CASSFSGATGNTIYF | TGTGCCAGCAGTTTTTCAGGGGCTACTGGAAACACCATATATTTT
once | TRBJ1-6 | - | TRBV4-2 | CASSQVGRPGFSPLHF | TGTGCCAGCAGCCAAGTGGGTCGTCCAGGCTTTTCACCCCTCCACTTT
- | TRBJ2-1 | - | TRBV5-4 | CASSSNPGVNYNEQFF | TGTGCCAGCAGCTCCAACCCAGGGGTGAACTACAATGAGCAGTTCTTC
- | TRBJ1-1 | - | TRBV10-3 | CAISQTGMNTEAFF | TGTGCCATCAGCCAGACGGGTATGAACACTGAAGCTTTCTTT
- | TRBJ2-7 | - | TRBV18 | CASSPAVAATYEQYF | TGTGCCAGCTCACCGGCAGTAGCGGCTACCTACGAGCAGTACTTC
- | TRBJ2-2 | TRBD2 | TRBV10-3 | CAISDLAGGTGELFF | TGTGCCATCAGTGACTTAGCGGGTGGGACCGGGGAGCTGTTTTTT
- | TRBJ2-5 | TRBD2 | TRBV7-9 | CASSWGREGPRETQYF | TGTGCCAGCAGCTGGGGGCGGGAGGGCCCTCGGGAGACCCAGTACTTC
- | TRBJ1-5 | - | TRBV5-8 | CASSYEVKGVSNQPQHF | TGTGCCAGCAGCTATGAGGTGAAAGGGGTTAGCAATCAGCCCCAGCATTTT
- | TRBJ2-3 | - | TRBV7-2 | CASSFGPGGVQYF | TGTGCCAGCAGCTTCGGTCCTGGTGGAGTGCAGTATTTT
- | TRBJ2-7 | TRBD1 | TRBV7-9 | CASSGTGTGISEQYF | TGTGCCAGCAGCGGAACCGGGACAGGAATTTCCGAGCAGTACTTC
- | TRBJ1-6 | - | TRBV30 | CACDRLFSPLHF | TGTGCCTGCGACAGGTTGTTCTCACCCCTCCACTTT